This T cell receptor (beta chain) was recovered during a study of T cell repertoires in ileal Crohn's disease (dated by TCRdb to between 2018 and 2021). Study-level background: At the time of surgery, 30% to 45% of patients were active smokers, and the median duration of disease was roughly eight years. M6 samples consisted of neoterminal ileum biopsies collected during postoperative colonoscopy. A Rutgeerts score above i0 was used to define endoscopic postoperative recurrence. A total of 170 or so mucosal samples from around 57 patients were sequenced, collected from several sites on the surgical specimen and at postoperative endoscopy. Every patient underwent surgery because of a complication, which was stricturing disease in around 60% of cases and penetrating disease in approximately 39%. Running in parallel with the study was a multicentre cohort set up to find predictors of early endoscopic recurrence following ileocolonic resection. Roughly half of the patients were given postoperative therapy, with around eleven receiving thiopurines and about 19 receiving anti-TNF agents. A prospective multicentre cohort supplied the roughly 57 Crohn's disease patients whose TCR repertoires were analysed. Here is what the overall study found, with its caveats: A significantly higher proportion of clonal expansions was observed in active smokers at surgery than in non-smokers (approximately 28% vs 17%, p=0.02). Mucosal CD4 and CD8 T cells were sorted and sequenced only in a subgroup of patients, whose size was not stated. Postoperative endoscopy timing varied within the first year after surgery, with a median delay of around seven months. Higher percentages of high-frequency clones at the time of surgery were linked to endoscopic recurrence, and every patient with clonality above 26.8% (18/57) had recurrence. Compared with CD4 T cells, sorted CD8 T cells contained more high-frequency clones, which suggests that the mucosal expansions were mostly CD8.

From cysteine to phenylalanine, the CDR3 is 14 amino acids long. Of all the DNA, just the CDR3 is kept, 42 bases in frame from base 1. The germline V gene gives CDR1 as SGHVS and CDR2 as FQNEAQ. The V end loses 4 bases and the J end loses 5 bases, and a stretch of 15 bases separates them. With respect to this clone: Its antigen is currently not known. No much larger clone is present one base from it, and per-base qualities are unavailable.

The sample's time point label is to be understood as: neoterminal ileum biopsy at postoperative endoscopy, about 6 months after surgery. Eligible patients were adults with ileal or ileocolonic Crohn's disease who had an indication for ileocolonic resection. Before DNA extraction, whole ileal mucosal biopsies were kept frozen at -80 degrees C. Genomic DNA was extracted from frozen whole biopsies using a TRizol-based method and was quantified with a NanoDrop 2000 spectrophotometer. For commercial TCRB immunosequencing, about 500 nanograms of biopsy DNA were submitted for each sample. CDR3 regions were amplified from genomic DNA by Adaptive Biotechnology using a two-step, amplification bias-controlled multiplex PCR. Primers covering every V and J gene segment were used in the first PCR, while barcodes and Illumina adapters were added in the second PCR. CDR3 libraries were sequenced using an Illumina instrument. On the study's bioinformatics: Vendor-provided pipelines were combined with custom analysis of raw data in R/Bioconductor under R version 3.3.0. Clonality, ranging from 0 to 1, was calculated as the inverse of the normalised Shannon entropy of all productive clones. High-frequency clones were defined as the share of the repertoire taken up by the top 100 clones, keeping only clones that passed a 95% confidence test. Overlap between samples was measured with the Morisita-Horn index, while repertoire diversity was measured with the Simpson index. Here the immuneACCESS table is served through TCRdb, limited to in-frame sequences with V and J called. Missing clones are a known gap in these copies; in checked studies unresolved V genes cover under half, and the rest lacks a known reason. From that table come the V and J calls and clone size; the DNA was used to work out D and trimming. The sample yields about 5,300 clones; roughly 80% were counted once. Of the sample, around a third falls within the top ten clones.

Rearrangement joined TRBV7-8 to TRBJ2-7; the D gene is perhaps TRBD2, on 6 matching bases. Sequencing used ileal tissue. The origin of this receptor is an adult with Crohn's disease. The CDR3 protein: CASSSTGWGDEQYF. DNA sequence: TGTGCCAGCAGCTCCACTGGATGGGGGGACGAGCAGTACTTC.